The following is a TCR beta chain sequence with its context. Its antigen remains unidentified. These data originate in a study of blood T cells in healthy people across ages. The draw of peripheral blood yielded 8.5 to 10 milliliters from each donor. The use of a sample-barcoded 5' primer and a J-beta primer mix characterized a second PCR of about 7 to 12 cycles. TCRdb recomputed calls from the 5' RACE reads with MiXCR, one row per CDR3 protein. The sample lists just under 550,000 distinct CDR3 sequences; around 24% were seen once. Germline lookup yields CDR1 SGHVS and CDR2 FQNEAQ. J lost 4 bases, V lost 7 bases, and 12 bases had no gene match. This CDR3 is built from 18 residues. The study's findings and limits: With donor CMV status unknown, expanded clonotype changes were possibly confounded.

The sample was also reused in another study, on T cells of mothers and their children. That study adds: The sample comes from fewer than 10 healthy Caucasian donors: mothers and children.

The sequenced sample was blood. The rearrangement uses TRBV7-8 and TRBJ2-2, with 13 bases aligning to TRBD2. The TCR sequence derives from a boy under 18 in good health. The CDR3 protein is CASNHPTSGGSGTGELFF. CDR3 DNA: TGTGCCAGCAATCACCCGACTAGCGGGGGGTCGGGCACCGGGGAGCTGTTTTTT.